This is a list of T cell receptor beta chains from one sample in a study of shared clonotypes between healthy human individuals. Clones were sequenced by immunoSEQ multiplex PCR, and TCRdb holds only the in-frame ones, with some missing. This sample has about a million clones, with 77% found just once. Specimen: memory CD4+ T cells from PBMCs. The source of these receptors is a man younger than 30 in good health. Some clones in this sample may be carry-over from other donors' samples. The CDR3 runs from the conserved cysteine through the conserved F or W. D genes are given only for firm matches. Expanded clones get a size class; other rows say once, few or many, or leave the size out.

j_call clone_size d_call v_call cdr3_nt cdr3_aa
TRBJ2-3 NA NA TRBV19 TGTGCCAGTAGCAAACCAGGGAGAGATACGCAGTATTTT CASSKPGRDTQYF
TRBJ2-2 NA TRBD2 TRBV11-3 TGTGCCAGCAGCCGCCTAGCGGGAAACACCGGGGAGCTGTTTTTT CASSRLAGNTGELFF
TRBJ1-2 NA TRBD1 TRBV5-6 TGTGCCAGCAGCTTCCGTACAGGGGCCATGGACTATGGCTACACCTTC CASSFRTGAMDYGYTF
TRBJ1-4 NA NA TRBV10-3 TGTGCCATCAGTGGAGGAAGGGGAAGGAATGAAAAACTGTTTTTT CAISGGRGRNEKLFF
TRBJ1-1 few NA TRBV9 TGTGCCAGCAGCGTTCTCATGAACACTGAAGCTTTCTTT CASSVLMNTEAFF
TRBJ2-1 once TRBD2 TRBV27 TGTGCCAGCAGTCGACTAGCGGGCTACAATGAGCAGTTCTTC CASSRLAGYNEQFF
TRBJ1-3 once TRBD1 TRBV7-9 TGTGCCAGCAGCTGGGGACAGGGTGGAAACACCATATATTTT CASSWGQGGNTIYF
TRBJ2-3 NA TRBD2 TRBV28 TGTGCCAGCAGTTCTAGCGGGGAGGGGACAGATACGCAGTATTTT CASSSSGEGTDTQYF
TRBJ2-4 few NA TRBV5-1 TGCGCCAGCAGCTTGGGGGATGACGTGGGCATTCAGTACTTC CASSLGDDVGIQYF
TRBJ2-7 NA NA TRBV30 TGTGCCTGGATTCTACGAGCCTCTGCCTACGAGCAGTACTTC CAWILRASAYEQYF
TRBJ2-7 NA TRBD2 TRBV28 TGTGCCAGCAGAGTCAGCGGGAGTTTCTACGAGCAGTACTTC CASRVSGSFYEQYF
TRBJ1-4 NA NA TRBV5-1 TGCGCCAGCAGCTTGAAGGGTTTGAATGAAAAACTGTTTTTT CASSLKGLNEKLFF
TRBJ2-2 NA TRBD2 TRBV15 TGTGCCACCAGCAGAGATAGGACTAGTGGGGGGGAGCTGTTTTTT CATSRDRTSGGELFF
TRBJ2-7 once NA TRBV4-2 TGTGCCAGCAGCCAAGGAGGTGGGGTAGGAGGCGAGCAGTACTTC CASSQGGGVGGEQYF
TRBJ2-3 NA TRBD1 TRBV5-1 TGCGCCAGCAGCTTGGGGGGACAGACAGATACGCAGTATTTT CASSLGGQTDTQYF
TRBJ2-5 NA TRBD2 TRBV29-1 TGCAGCGTTGGGGGTGGGCTAGCGGGAGGTTTTGTGACCCAGTACTTC CSVGGGLAGGFVTQYF
TRBJ2-3 NA NA TRBV14 TGTGCCAGCAGCCAAGTGACGGCAGATACGCAGTATTTT CASSQVTADTQYF
TRBJ2-1 NA NA TRBV7-3 TGTGCCAGCAGCTTAACACGGGACTACAATGAGCAGTTCTTC CASSLTRDYNEQFF
TRBJ2-5 NA TRBD2 TRBV10-3 TGTGCCATCAGTGAGTCGAGTTATGGCGGGAGTTCCGAGCAGCACTTC CAISESSYGGSSEQHF
TRBJ1-6 NA NA TRBV30 TGTGCCTGGAGTGCTATCAGAGAGGGTTCACCCCTCCACTTT CAWSAIREGSPLHF
TRBJ1-2 NA TRBD1 TRBV10-3 TGTGCCATCATCAACAGGGACAGGGGGAGCGGCTACACCTTC CAIINRDRGSGYTF
TRBJ2-3 NA TRBD1 TRBV6-6 TGTGCCAGCACCCTAAGGGACAGAAGCACAGATACGCAGTATTTT CASTLRDRSTDTQYF
TRBJ1-2 NA NA TRBV19 TGTGCCAGTAGTATAGGCGGGCAGGCAAAAGTCAATGGCTACACCTTC CASSIGGQAKVNGYTF
TRBJ1-4 few TRBD1 TRBV29-1 TGCAGCGTTTTGGACAGGGGTGATGAAAAACTGTTTTTT CSVLDRGDEKLFF
TRBJ1-5 few NA TRBV7-9 TGTGCCAGCAGCCTGGGCGGGTACAATCAGCCCCAGCATTTT CASSLGGYNQPQHF
TRBJ2-7 NA TRBD1 TRBV6-5 TGTGCCAGCAGGTGGACAGGGGCACGCGAGCAGTACTTC CASRWTGAREQYF
TRBJ1-1 NA NA TRBV7-9 TGTGCCAGCAGCTTAGATCAGGGATCGGGGACTGAAGCTTTCTTT CASSLDQGSGTEAFF
TRBJ2-3 NA NA TRBV12-5 TGTGCTAGTGCCCAGGCGAGAGATACGCAGTATTTT CASAQARDTQYF
TRBJ2-1 NA NA TRBV5-1 TGCGCCAGCAGCCGTATGGGGCTCGACAATGAGCAGTTCTTC CASSRMGLDNEQFF
TRBJ2-7 NA NA TRBV14 TGTGCCAGCAGCCAAGATAGGGCAGCTAAACACTACGAGCAGTACTTC CASSQDRAAKHYEQYF
TRBJ2-7 NA NA TRBV30 TGTGCCTGGAGGGAGCCTGACCGCTCCTACGAGCAGTACTTC CAWREPDRSYEQYF
TRBJ2-7 NA NA TRBV30 TGTGCCTGGAGTGCGGACAGTTACTACGAGCAGTACTTC CAWSADSYYEQYF
TRBJ1-3 few TRBD1 TRBV5-5 TGTGCCAGCAGCTTGGGCCTAGAAGACAGGGTGACGTTT CASSLGLEDRVTF
TRBJ2-7 NA NA TRBV11-3 TGTGCCAGCAGCTTAATGGCACGGGGCGAGCAGTACTTC CASSLMARGEQYF
TRBJ2-7 NA TRBD2 TRBV4-3 TGCGCCAGCAGCCCGGGACTAGTTGGTTTACGGTACTTC CASSPGLVGLRYF
TRBJ1-2 NA NA TRBV30 TGTGCCCGGGGAAGTACGGCAGGGCAGTATGGCTACACCTTC CARGSTAGQYGYTF
TRBJ2-7 NA NA TRBV6-5 TGTGCCAGCAGGGACTTCCCCACCTACGAGCAGTACTTC CASRDFPTYEQYF
TRBJ2-7 NA TRBD2 TRBV9 TGTGCCAGCAGCGTAGGACCTAGCGGGAGGGCTTGGGAGCAGTACTTC CASSVGPSGRAWEQYF
TRBJ2-7 NA NA TRBV4-1 TGCGCCAGCAGCCAGGAGACCATCACCCTCTACGAGCAGTACTTC CASSQETITLYEQYF
TRBJ1-3 NA NA TRBV28 TGTGCCAGCAGAGAATCCTACTCTGGAAACACCATATATTTT CASRESYSGNTIYF
TRBJ2-5 NA TRBD2 TRBV6-5 TGTGCCAGCAGTCTTAGCGGGAGAGAGACCCAGTACTTC CASSLSGRETQYF
TRBJ1-1 NA NA TRBV28 TGTGCCAGCAGGAGGGGGGTTGGATTGATGAACACTGAAGCTTTCTTT CASRRGVGLMNTEAFF
TRBJ2-7 once TRBD1 TRBV27 TGTGCCAGCACCGGAATCAGGGGGCAACAGGTGCAGTACTTC CASTGIRGQQVQYF
TRBJ2-7 NA NA TRBV9 TGTGCCAGCAGCGCCGCGTTAGGATCAGGTCACTACGAGCAGTACTTC CASSAALGSGHYEQYF
TRBJ2-5 NA TRBD1 TRBV7-2 TGTGCCAGCAGCTTCGCAGGGGGCGAGGTCGGGACCCAGTACTTC CASSFAGGEVGTQYF
TRBJ1-1 NA TRBD1 TRBV5-1 TGCGCCAGCAGCCCTGGGACAGTCACTGAAGCTTTCTTT CASSPGTVTEAFF
TRBJ2-7 NA NA TRBV5-1 TGCGCCAGCAGCTTGGTCTCGTCGGCCGAGCAGTACTTC CASSLVSSAEQYF
TRBJ1-2 once NA TRBV5-6 TGTGCCAGCAGCTTGGAGGGCTATGGCTACACCTTC CASSLEGYGYTF
TRBJ2-7 many NA TRBV4-1 TGCGCCAGCAGTCGACAAATAGTTACAGGGACAACCTACGAGCAGTACTTC CASSRQIVTGTTYEQYF
TRBJ2-2 NA NA TRBV30 TGTGCCTGGGGACAAAAGAACACCGGGGAGCTGTTTTTT CAWGQKNTGELFF
TRBJ2-7 few TRBD1 TRBV5-5 TGTGCCAGCAGCACCCACGGACAGGGGGGCTACGAGCAGTACTTC CASSTHGQGGYEQYF
TRBJ2-1 NA NA TRBV18 TGTGCCAGCTCACCCCGAGGACCCTATGGGGCCAATGAGCAGTTCTTC CASSPRGPYGANEQFF
TRBJ2-7 NA NA TRBV11-2 TGTGCCAGCAGCCGCCAATCCAGGGGAGAGCAGTACTTC CASSRQSRGEQYF
TRBJ1-2 NA NA TRBV4-1 TGCGCCAGCAGCCAGGTGGAGGGCTGGGACTTCAACTATGGCTACACCTTC CASSQVEGWDFNYGYTF
TRBJ2-3 NA TRBD2 TRBV14 TGTGCCAGCAGCCAAGATTCCGGGACTAGCGGGAGACGAGATACGCAGTATTTT CASSQDSGTSGRRDTQYF
TRBJ2-2 NA NA TRBV11-2 TGTGCCAGCAGCTTATTAGTGGCCGGGGAGCTGTTTTTT CASSLLVAGELFF
TRBJ2-5 few TRBD2 TRBV7-2 TGTGCCAGCAGCTTAGGTAGCGCTAGCGGGTTCGAGACCCAGTACTTC CASSLGSASGFETQYF
TRBJ1-2 few TRBD1 TRBV6-6 TGTGCCAGCAGTTACCTGCGACAGGGTGACTATGGCTACACCTTC CASSYLRQGDYGYTF